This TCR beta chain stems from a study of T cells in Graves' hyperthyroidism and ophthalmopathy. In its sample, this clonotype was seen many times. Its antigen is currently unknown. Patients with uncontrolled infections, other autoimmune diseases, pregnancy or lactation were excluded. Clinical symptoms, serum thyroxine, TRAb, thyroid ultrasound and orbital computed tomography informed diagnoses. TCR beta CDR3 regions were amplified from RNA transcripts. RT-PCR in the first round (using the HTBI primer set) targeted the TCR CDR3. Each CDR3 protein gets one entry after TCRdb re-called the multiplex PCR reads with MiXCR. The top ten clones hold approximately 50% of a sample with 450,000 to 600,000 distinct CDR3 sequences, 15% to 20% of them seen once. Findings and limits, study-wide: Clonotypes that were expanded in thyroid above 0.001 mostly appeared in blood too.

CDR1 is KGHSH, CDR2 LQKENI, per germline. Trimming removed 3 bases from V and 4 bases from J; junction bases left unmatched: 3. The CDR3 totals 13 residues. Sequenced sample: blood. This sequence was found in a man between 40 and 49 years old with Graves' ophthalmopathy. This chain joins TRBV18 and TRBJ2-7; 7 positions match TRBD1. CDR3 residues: CASSPLQGYEQYF. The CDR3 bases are TGTGCCAGCTCACCTCTACAGGGGTACGAGCAGTACTTC. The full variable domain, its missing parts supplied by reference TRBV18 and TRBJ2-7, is NAGVMQNPRHLVRRRGQEARLRCSPMKGHSHVYWYRQLPEEGLKFMVYLQKENIIDESGMPKERFSAEFPKEGPSILRIQQVVRGDSAAYFCASSPLQGYEQYFGPGTRLTVT.